One TCR beta chain is described in this entry. What it recognizes is unknown. A modified ARM-PCR protocol with three rounds of nested PCR amplified TCRbeta. TCRdb processed the multiplex PCR reads anew with MiXCR; each CDR3 protein has one entry. The data contain approximately 77,000 distinct CDR3 sequences, about four fifths of them singletons. This record belongs to a study of tumor and adjacent non-tumor tissue in lung cancer. In the study overall: On average, productive TCRbeta reads reached some 4.2 million per sample. General study results and limits: Significantly higher TCR diversity was found in tumor than normal lung.

The CDR3 length is 15 residues. Between the trimmed V and J ends, which lost 1 base and 19 bases, there was a span of 23 bases. The germline gives CDR1 SGHAT, CDR2 FQNNGV. This sample's RNA came from whole unsorted tissue. More than 3 cm separated this lung sample from the edge of the tumor. Sequencing input: distant non-tumor lung tissue. The chain joins TRBV11-2 to TRBJ1-6, with D maybe TRBD1 (5 bases). This clonotype originated in a man in his sixties with non-small cell lung cancer. Written as DNA, the CDR3 is TGTGCCAGCAGCTTAGGAGTGGACAATAATTCACCTTTTCACTTT. Translation: CASSLGVDNNSPFHF.